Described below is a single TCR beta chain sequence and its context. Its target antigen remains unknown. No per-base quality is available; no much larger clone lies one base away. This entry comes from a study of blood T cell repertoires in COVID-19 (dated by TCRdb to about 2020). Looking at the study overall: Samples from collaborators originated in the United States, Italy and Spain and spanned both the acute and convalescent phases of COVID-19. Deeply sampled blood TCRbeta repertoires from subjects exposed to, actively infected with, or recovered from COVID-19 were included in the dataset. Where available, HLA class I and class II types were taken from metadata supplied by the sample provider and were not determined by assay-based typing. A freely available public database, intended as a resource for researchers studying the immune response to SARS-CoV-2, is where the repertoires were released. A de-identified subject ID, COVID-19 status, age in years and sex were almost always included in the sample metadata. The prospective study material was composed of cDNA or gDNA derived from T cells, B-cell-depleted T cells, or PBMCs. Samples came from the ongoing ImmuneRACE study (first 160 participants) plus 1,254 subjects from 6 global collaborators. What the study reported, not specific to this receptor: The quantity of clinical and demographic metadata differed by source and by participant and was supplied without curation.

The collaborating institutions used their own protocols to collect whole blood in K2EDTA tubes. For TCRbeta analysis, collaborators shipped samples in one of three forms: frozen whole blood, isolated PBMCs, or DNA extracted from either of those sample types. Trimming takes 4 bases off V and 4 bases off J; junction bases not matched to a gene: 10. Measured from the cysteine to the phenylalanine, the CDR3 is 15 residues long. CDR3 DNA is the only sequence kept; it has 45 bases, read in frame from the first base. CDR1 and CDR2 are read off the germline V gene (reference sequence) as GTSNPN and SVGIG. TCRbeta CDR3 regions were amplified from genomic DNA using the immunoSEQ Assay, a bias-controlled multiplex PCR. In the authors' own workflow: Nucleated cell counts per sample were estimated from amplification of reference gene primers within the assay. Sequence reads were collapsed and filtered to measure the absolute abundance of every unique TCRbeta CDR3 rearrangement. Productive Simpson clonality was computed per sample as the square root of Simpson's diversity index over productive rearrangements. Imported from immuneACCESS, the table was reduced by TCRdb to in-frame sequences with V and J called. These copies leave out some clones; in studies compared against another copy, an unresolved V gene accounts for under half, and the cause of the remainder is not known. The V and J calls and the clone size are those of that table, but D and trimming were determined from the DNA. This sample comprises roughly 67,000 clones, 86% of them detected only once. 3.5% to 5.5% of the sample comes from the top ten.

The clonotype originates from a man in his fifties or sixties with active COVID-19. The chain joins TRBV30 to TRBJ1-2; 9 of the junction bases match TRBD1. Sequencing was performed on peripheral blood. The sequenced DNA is TGTGCCTGGAAATCATACAGGGGGCGGATCTATGGCTACACCTTC. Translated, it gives CAWKSYRGRIYGYTF.